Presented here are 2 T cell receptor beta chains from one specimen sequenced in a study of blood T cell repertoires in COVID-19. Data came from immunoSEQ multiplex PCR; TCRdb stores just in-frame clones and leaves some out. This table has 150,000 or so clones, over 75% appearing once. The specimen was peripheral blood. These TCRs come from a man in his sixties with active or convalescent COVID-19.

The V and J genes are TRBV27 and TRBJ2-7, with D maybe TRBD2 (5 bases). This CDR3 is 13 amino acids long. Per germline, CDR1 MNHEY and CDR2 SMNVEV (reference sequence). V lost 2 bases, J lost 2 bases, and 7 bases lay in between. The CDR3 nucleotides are TGTGCCAGCAGTTTACGGGGAACCTACGAGCAGTACTTC. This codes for CASSLRGTYEQYF.

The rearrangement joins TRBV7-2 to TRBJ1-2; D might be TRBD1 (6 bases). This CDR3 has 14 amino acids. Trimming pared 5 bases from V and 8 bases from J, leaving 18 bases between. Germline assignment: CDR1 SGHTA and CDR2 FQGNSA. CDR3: CASSTHRVDRGYTF. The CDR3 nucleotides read TGTGCCAGCAGCACACACAGGGTTGATAGGGGCTACACCTTC.